Listed here are 19 T cell receptor beta chains from one sample, sequenced in a study of CD8 T cells in Susac syndrome. The authors reverse transcribed roughly 0.5 to 1 ug RNA with random hexamers. One entry per CDR3 protein, called by TCRdb with MiXCR from the immunoSEQ multiplex PCR reads. The data contain tens of thousands of distinct CDR3 sequences, about 93% of them seen just once; the ten biggest clones take up 0.5% to 0.65%. Sequenced sample: CD4+ T cells from PBMCs. Receptors originate from a human donor with Susac syndrome.

The chain combines TRBV3-1 with TRBJ1-2, with unresolved D. The CDR3 has 19 amino acids. Germline CDR1 and CDR2: LGHDT and YNNKEL (reference sequence). V was clipped by 4 bases and J by 0 bases, with 24 bases between them. The CDR3 sequence: CASSPPGGRTKLANYGYTF. CDR3 bases: TGTGCCAGCAGCCCCCCGGGTGGGCGGACGAAATTAGCTAACTATGGCTACACCTTC.

This rearrangement joins TRBV9 to TRBJ2-1, with 7 bases aligning to TRBD1. This CDR3 is built from 14 residues. The J segment lost 7 bases and the V segment lost 3 bases, leaving 7 bases of the junction unmatched. The V gene's germline CDR1 is SGDLS and CDR2 YYNGEE. The CDR3 DNA reads as TGTGCCAGCAGCGACCTCAGGGGGAGTAATGAGCAGTTCTTC. Protein: CASSDLRGSNEQFF.

The chain carries TRBV29-1 and TRBJ2-3; D is ambiguous. The CDR3 consists of 13 residues. Trimming stripped 3 bases from V and 0 bases from J, with 7 bases between. From germline, CDR1 is SQVTM and CDR2 ANQGSEA. The DNA for the CDR3 is TGCAGCGTTGAGTCTGCGAGCACAGATACGCAGTATTTT. Protein sequence: CSVESASTDTQYF.

This clonotype was seen a single time. The CDR3 reads CATSDTGATYEQYF. The CDR3 DNA reads as TGTGCCACCAGTGATACCGGGGCTACCTACGAGCAGTACTTC. The chain employs TRBV24-1 and TRBJ2-7, with D possibly called TRBD1 or TRBD2 (5 bases each). This CDR3 is built from 14 residues. Germline V gives CDR1 KGHDR, CDR2 SFDVKD. The ends were cut back, 3 bases at V and 2 bases at J, with 10 bases in the middle.

The CDR3 sequence is CSVEVDRNYGYTF. CDR3 nucleotides: TGCAGCGTTGAGGTAGACAGAAACTATGGCTACACCTTC. This chain joins TRBV29-1 and TRBJ1-2; TRBD1 is a possible D gene (5 bases). This CDR3 spans 13 amino acids. The V gene lost 3 bases and the J gene lost 2 bases, with 10 bases spanning the gap. The germline V gene has CDR1 SQVTM and CDR2 ANQGSEA.

The J gene is TRBJ1-5, the V gene TRBV5-1, with D perhaps TRBD1 (6 bases). The V gene's germline CDR1 is SGHRS and CDR2 YFSETQ. Trimming took 0 bases from V and 4 from J, leaving 11 bases between them. This CDR3 is 15 amino acids long. CDR3 coding DNA: TGCGCCAGCAGCTTGGCAGGGGAAAAGAATCAGCCCCAGCATTTT. It is translated as CASSLAGEKNQPQHF. Looking up the rest from reference TRBV5-1 and TRBJ1-5 gives the full variable domain: KAGVTQTPRYLIKTRGQQVTLSCSPISGHRSVSWYQQTPGQGLQFLFEYFSETQRNKGNFPGRFSGRQFSNSRSEMNVSTLELGDSALYLCASSLAGEKNQPQHFGDGTRLSIL.

The chain links TRBV20-1 to TRBJ1-6, with D hard to call. CDR1 DFQATT and CDR2 SNEGSKA come from the germline V gene (reference sequence). This CDR3 region has 13 residues. V lost 6 bases and J 0 bases, leaving 6 bases between the germline ends. In nucleotides, the CDR3 is TGCAGTGCCCTTTTCTCCTATAATTCACCCCTCCACTTT. Encoded protein: CSALFSYNSPLHF.

In the case of this clonotype: One junction end disagrees with the germline gene, perhaps due to a read error. The chain recombines TRBV3-1 with TRBJ2-5; TRBD1 matches at 10 bases. This CDR3 spans 16 amino acids. The germline V gene encodes CDR1 LGHDT and CDR2 YNNKEL (reference sequence). This CDR3 reads CASSRGTGAPREAQYF. The CDR3 DNA is TGTGCCAGCAGCCGTGGGACAGGGGCACCAAGAGAGGCCCAGTACTTC.

V usage is TRBV19 and J usage is TRBJ2-4; D gene unclear. This CDR3 spans 14 amino acids. The V and J ends lost 7 bases and 0 bases respectively, with 10 bases between them. CDR1 is LNHDA, CDR2 SQIVND, per germline (reference sequence). CDR3 residues: CASTQSLAKNIQYF. CDR3 DNA sequence: TGTGCCAGTACGCAGAGTCTAGCCAAAAACATTCAGTACTTC.

The V and J genes are TRBV18 and TRBJ2-2, with TRBD1 matching over 9 bases. The CDR3 spans 15 residues. Losses at the gene ends were 6 bases for V and 2 bases for J; bases not matched to a gene: 4. Germline V lookup: CDR1 KGHSH, CDR2 LQKENI. The chain's CDR3 is CASSPGQGNTGELFF. CDR3 bases: TGTGCCAGCTCTCCGGGACAGGGAAACACCGGGGAGCTGTTTTTT.

The chain links TRBV11-2 to TRBJ1-6; D is undetermined. Germline CDR1 is SGHAT and CDR2 is FQNNGV. The CDR3 consists of 14 residues. Trimming took 0 bases from V and 8 from J, leaving 8 bases between them. DNA for the CDR3: TGTGCCAGCAGCTTAGAGGGAGGATATTCACCCCTCCACTTT. Its protein is CASSLEGGYSPLHF. Complete variable domain (other parts from reference TRBV11-2 and TRBJ1-6): EAGVAQSPRYKIIEKRQSVAFWCNPISGHATLYWYQQILGQGPKLLIQFQNNGVVDDSQLPKDRFSAERLKGVDSTLKIQPAKLEDSAVYLCASSLEGGYSPLHFGNGTRLTVT.

The CDR3 nucleotides are TGCAGTGCGGCCGGGGGAGCGCGGGTCTCCTACGAGCAGTACTTC. Protein: CSAAGGARVSYEQYF. The chain recombines TRBV20-1 with TRBJ2-7; possibly TRBD2 for D (6 bases). Germline CDR1 DFQATT, CDR2 SNEGSKA (reference sequence). The CDR3 has 15 residues. The V gene lost 6 bases and the J gene lost 0 bases, with 18 bases spanning the gap.

The chain recombines TRBV2 with TRBJ1-5, with a possible D match to TRBD1 (6 bases). The CDR3 loop spans 15 amino acids. Trimming left V 5 bases short and J 0 bases short, with 11 bases between. In germline, CDR1 is SNHLY, CDR2 FYNNEI. The CDR3 nucleotides are TGTGCCAGCAGTCCCCAGGGGATTAGCAATCAGCCCCAGCATTTT. Its protein is CASSPQGISNQPQHF. The full variable domain, with the rest looked up from reference TRBV2 and TRBJ1-5, is EPEVTQTPSHQVTQMGQEVILRCVPISNHLYFYWYRQILGQKVEFLVSFYNNEISEKSEIFDDQFSVERPDGSNFTLKIRSTKLEDSAMYFCASSPQGISNQPQHFGDGTRLSIL.

J is TRBJ2-5 and V is TRBV6-2 or TRBV6-3; TRBD1 might be the D (6 bases). The CDR3 consists of 15 residues. The V gene's germline CDR1 is MNHEY and CDR2 SVGEGT. Trimming shortened V by 0 bases and J by 5 bases, and 13 bases separated the two germline ends. The CDR3 DNA reads as TGTGCCAGCAGTTACTCGAGGACAGCATTGGAGACCCAGTACTTC. It translates to CASSYSRTALETQYF.

The V gene is TRBV12-5, the J gene TRBJ2-2; D is tentatively TRBD1 or TRBD2 (5 bases each). CDR3 length equals 15 residues. Germline-derived CDR1 and CDR2 are LGHNT and FRNRAP. Trimming left V 5 bases short and J 4 bases short, with 14 bases between. Written as DNA, the CDR3 is TGTGCTAGTGGTGATCCATTGGGGGTCACCGGGGAGCTGTTTTTT. It yields the protein CASGDPLGVTGELFF.

Only one count was recorded for this clonotype. The J gene is TRBJ2-3, the V gene TRBV6-6, with D perhaps TRBD2 (7 bases). With 0 bases removed from V and 5 bases from J, the gap between germline ends came to 12 bases. CDR1 and CDR2 from the germline V gene are MNHNY and SVGAGI (reference sequence). The CDR3 is 15 residues long. Here the CDR3 reads CASSYSGRGEDTQYF. The CDR3 DNA sequence: TGTGCCAGCAGTTACTCGGGGAGGGGGGAAGATACGCAGTATTTT.

The chain uses TRBV12-3 or TRBV12-4 and TRBJ2-1; 15 bases line up with TRBD2. The CDR3 runs to 21 residues. V lost 6 bases and J lost 0; bases outside the gene matches: 15. The CDR3 DNA follows: TGTGCCAGCAGCTCTACCCCGGGACTAGCGGGGGGTATGAGCTCCTACAATGAGCAGTTCTTC. This encodes CASSSTPGLAGGMSSYNEQFF.

The CDR3 nucleotides read TGTGCCAGCAGTTACTCGATTGGCTACACCTTC. This sequence encodes CASSYSIGYTF. This rearrangement joins TRBV6-2 or TRBV6-3 to TRBJ1-2; the D is unclear. The CDR3 spans 11 residues. V lost 0 bases and J lost 7, with 3 bases in between. Germline loops: CDR1 MNHEY, CDR2 SVGEGT.

This chain joins TRBV2 and TRBJ2-5; tentatively, D is TRBD2 (6 bases). From germline, CDR1 is SNHLY and CDR2 FYNNEI. Trimming removed 5 bases from V and 1 base from J, with 11 bases in between. The CDR3 length is 14 residues. The CDR3 is CASSFAGTQETQYF. The CDR3 DNA sequence: TGTGCCAGCAGTTTTGCGGGAACCCAAGAGACCCAGTACTTC.